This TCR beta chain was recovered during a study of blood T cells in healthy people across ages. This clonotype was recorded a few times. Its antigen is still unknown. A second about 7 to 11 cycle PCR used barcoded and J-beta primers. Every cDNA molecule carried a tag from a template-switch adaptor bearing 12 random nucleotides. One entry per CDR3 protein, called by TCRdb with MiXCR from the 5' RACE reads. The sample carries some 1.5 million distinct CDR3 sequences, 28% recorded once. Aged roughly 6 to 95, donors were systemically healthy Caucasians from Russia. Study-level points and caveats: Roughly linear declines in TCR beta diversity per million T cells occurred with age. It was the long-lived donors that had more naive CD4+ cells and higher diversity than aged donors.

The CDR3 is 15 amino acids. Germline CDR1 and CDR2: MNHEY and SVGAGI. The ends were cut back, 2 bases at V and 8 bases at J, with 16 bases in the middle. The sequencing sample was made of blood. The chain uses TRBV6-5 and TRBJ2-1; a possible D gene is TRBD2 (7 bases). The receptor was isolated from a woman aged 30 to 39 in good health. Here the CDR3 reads CASSYGGGFGDEQFF. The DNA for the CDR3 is TGTGCCAGCAGTTACGGCGGGGGCTTCGGGGATGAGCAGTTCTTC.